This T cell receptor (beta chain) was captured by sequencing in a study of shared clonotypes between healthy human individuals. Donors comprised healthy HIV-negative adults lacking recent acute infections or vaccinations. The table came from immunoSEQ multiplex PCR; TCRdb's copy has only in-frame clones and leaves some out. Of some 1,400,000 clones in the sample, over 95% were seen once. In this sample, this clone turned up once. The sequencing sample was made of naive CD4+ T cells sorted from blood. Sample subset: CD45RA+ positively selected. This clonotype was obtained from a man aged 25-45 years in good health.

CDR3 sequence: CASSQFAGFAANTGELFF. CDR3 in DNA: TGCGCCAGCAGCCAATTCGCCGGGTTTGCTGCGAACACCGGGGAGCTGTTTTTT. The chain joins TRBV4-1 to TRBJ2-2; D remains ambiguous. Germline V gives CDR1 MGHRA, CDR2 YSYEKL. Between the trimmed V and J ends, which lost 2 bases and 0 bases, there was a span of 16 bases. The CDR3 is 18 amino acids.